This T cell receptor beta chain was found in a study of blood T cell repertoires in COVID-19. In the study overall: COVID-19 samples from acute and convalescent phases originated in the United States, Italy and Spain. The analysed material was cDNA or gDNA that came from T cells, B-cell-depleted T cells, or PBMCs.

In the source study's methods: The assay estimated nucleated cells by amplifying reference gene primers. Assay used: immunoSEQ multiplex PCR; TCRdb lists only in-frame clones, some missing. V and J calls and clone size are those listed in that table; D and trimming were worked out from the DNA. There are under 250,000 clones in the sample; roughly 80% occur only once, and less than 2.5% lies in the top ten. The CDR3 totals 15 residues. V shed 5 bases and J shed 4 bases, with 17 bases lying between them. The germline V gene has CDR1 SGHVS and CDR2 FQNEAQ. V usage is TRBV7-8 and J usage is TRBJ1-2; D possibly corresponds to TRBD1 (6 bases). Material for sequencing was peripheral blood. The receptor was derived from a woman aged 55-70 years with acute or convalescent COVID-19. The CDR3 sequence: CASSPMRGRGYGYTF. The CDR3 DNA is TGTGCCAGCAGCCCGATGAGGGGGAGAGGCTATGGCTACACCTTC.